The 24 T cell receptor beta chains below all came from one sample that was sequenced in a study of blood T cells in healthy people across ages. A J-beta primer mix and a sample-barcoded 5' primer were used in a second PCR of roughly 7 to 12 cycles. A single record per CDR3 protein comes from TCRdb applying MiXCR to the 5' RACE reads. The sample records 550,000 to 600,000 distinct CDR3 sequences, around 48% being singletons. Sequencing was carried out using blood. These receptors all stem from a man older than 75 in good health.

The chain joins TRBV12-3 or TRBV12-4 to TRBJ1-4; TRBD1 matches 7 bases. The CDR3 is 15 residues long. Losses at the gene ends were 8 bases for V and 11 bases for J; bases not matched to a gene: 17. DNA for the CDR3: TGTGCCAGCGGGGGCGAGGGGGCGCGTGTGGAGAAACTGTTTTTT. It is translated as CASGGEGARVEKLFF.

This clonotype was picked up a small number of times. The rearrangement joins TRBV9 to TRBJ2-3; the D call may be TRBD1 or TRBD2 (5 bases each). V was shortened by 0 bases and J by 4 bases, with 15 bases between the two germline ends. There are 16 residues in the CDR3. Germline V CDR1 and CDR2: SGDLS, YYNGEE. The CDR3: CASSVAGLAAADTQYF. The CDR3 DNA reads as TGTGCCAGCAGCGTAGCAGGGCTAGCTGCCGCAGATACGCAGTATTTT. Looking up the rest from reference TRBV9 and TRBJ2-3 gives the full variable domain: DSGVTQTPKHLITATGQRVTLRCSPRSGDLSVYWYQQSLDQGLQFLIQYYNGEERAKGNILERFSAQQFPDLHSELNLSSLELGDSALYFCASSVAGLAAADTQYFGPGTRLTVL.

The chain employs TRBV27 and TRBJ2-7, with D possibly being TRBD2 (5 bases). Looked up from germline, CDR1 is MNHEY and CDR2 is SMNVEV (reference sequence). V was trimmed by 2 bases and J by 1 base, leaving 9 bases between them. There are 14 residues in the CDR3. Here the CDR3 DNA reads TGTGCCAGCAGTTTAAAGAGGGTATCCTACGAGCAGTACTTC. Its translation: CASSLKRVSYEQYF.

Concerning this clonotype: This may come from a read error, since a much larger clone is one base off. The rearrangement links TRBV6-6 to TRBJ2-2, with 7 bases fitting TRBD1. This CDR3 region has 13 residues. Germline CDR1 and CDR2: MNHNY and SVGAGI (reference sequence). The CDR3 sequence is CVSSGSDRGELFF. CDR3 sequence (DNA): TGTGTCAGCAGTGGATCGGACAGGGGGGAGCTGTTTTTT.

This clonotype was seen many times. The chain has TRBV6-6 and TRBJ2-1; the D is unclear. This CDR3 is built from 14 residues. Trimming took 6 bases from V and 0 from J, leaving 9 bases between them. Germline lookup yields CDR1 MNHNY and CDR2 SVGAGI (reference sequence). CDR3 protein: CASSDLSSYNEQFF. CDR3 coding DNA: TGTGCCAGCAGCGACTTAAGCTCCTACAATGAGCAGTTCTTC.

CDR3 bases: TGCAGTGCTAGATCGGGGCCGGAGACCTACAATGAGCAGTTCTTC. This translates into CSARSGPETYNEQFF. The chain couples TRBV20-1 to TRBJ2-1, with D possibly called TRBD1 or TRBD2 (5 bases each). V lost 2 bases, J lost 2 bases, and 13 bases lay in between. CDR1 and CDR2 (germline): DFQATT, SNEGSKA (reference sequence). The CDR3 is 15 amino acids.

Details on this clonotype: A much larger clonotype is one base distant, so this may be a read error. The rearrangement uses TRBV7-9 and TRBJ1-5; D is unresolved. The CDR3 runs to 16 residues. Trimming stripped 5 bases from V and 9 bases from J, with 23 bases between. Germline CDR1 reads SEHNR; CDR2 reads FQNEAQ (reference sequence). This CDR3 is CASSPEGGMVGLPQHF. Written as DNA, the CDR3 is TGTGCCAGCAGCCCAGAGGGAGGAATGGTTGGATTGCCCCAGCATTTT.

The gene calls are TRBV3-1 and TRBJ1-1; D might be TRBD1 (5 bases). This CDR3 is 13 amino acids long. V shed 0 bases and J shed 6 bases, with 8 bases lying between them. Germline V lookup: CDR1 LGHDT, CDR2 YNNKEL (reference sequence). This CDR3 is CASSQDTGAEAFF. Here the CDR3 DNA reads TGTGCCAGCAGCCAAGATACGGGGGCTGAAGCTTTCTTT.

The rearrangement links TRBV7-2 to TRBJ2-3, with 8 bases fitting TRBD1. The CDR3 loop spans 13 amino acids. The germline CDR1 and CDR2 sequences are SGHTA and FQGNSA. Trimming removed 6 bases from V and 5 bases from J; junction bases left unmatched: 4. CDR3 DNA: TGTGCCAGCAGTGGACAGGGCAAAGATACGCAGTATTTT. It codes for CASSGQGKDTQYF.

This clonotype was recorded once. The rearrangement uses TRBV4-1 and TRBJ2-5, with D perhaps TRBD2 (6 bases). The J call may be in error: the DNA end matches TRBJ2-7 better. The CDR3 loop spans 14 amino acids. CDR1 and CDR2 from the germline V gene are MGHRA and YSYEKL. The CDR3 spells CASSPAGRGFEQYF. The CDR3 DNA sequence: TGCGCCAGCAGCCCCGCGGGGCGAGGGTTCGAGCAGTACTTC.

This clonotype was observed a handful of times. The chain uses TRBV7-2 and TRBJ2-3; no clear D. Between the trimmed V and J ends, which lost 5 bases and 2 bases, there was a span of 14 bases. This CDR3 contains 15 residues. The germline gives CDR1 SGHTA, CDR2 FQGNSA. The CDR3 DNA is TGTGCCAGCAGCGCTCTTCGTCTCCCCACAGATACGCAGTATTTT. This translates into CASSALRLPTDTQYF.

The J gene is TRBJ1-2, the V gene TRBV12-3 or TRBV12-4; D ambiguous. V was cut by 3 bases and J by 2 bases, with 13 bases left in between. This CDR3 comprises 15 residues. The CDR3 DNA sequence: TGTGCCAGCAGTTTGAGACTCCGAGGAAACTATGGCTACACCTTC. Protein: CASSLRLRGNYGYTF.

The genes are TRBV28 and TRBJ1-4; 8 bases align to TRBD1. This CDR3 has 15 amino acids. The V gene end was trimmed by 7 bases and the J gene end by 4 bases; junction bases not matched to a gene: 8. Per germline, CDR1 MDHEN and CDR2 SYDVKM. CDR3 nucleotides: TGTGCCAGCAAGCGACAGGGGTCCTTTAATGAAAAACTGTTTTTT. Amino acid sequence: CASKRQGSFNEKLFF.

The V gene is TRBV27, the J gene TRBJ2-7; maybe TRBD1 (6 bases). V lost 3 bases and J 4 bases, leaving 19 bases between the germline ends. CDR1 is MNHEY, CDR2 SMNVEV, per germline (reference sequence). This CDR3 contains 16 residues. The CDR3 region is CASSLNPPGHLYEQYF. In DNA, the CDR3 is TGTGCCAGCAGTTTGAATCCCCCGGGACATCTGTACGAGCAGTACTTC.

The chain recombines TRBV13 with TRBJ2-3; D is ambiguous. CDR1 PRHDT and CDR2 FYEKMQ come from the germline V gene (reference sequence). The CDR3 is 13 residues long. The V gene lost 6 bases and the J gene lost 6 bases, with 13 bases spanning the gap. CDR3 nucleotides: TGTGCCAGCAGTCGCAATGTTCGGGATACGCAGTATTTT. It yields the protein CASSRNVRDTQYF.

V gene TRBV15 combines with J gene TRBJ2-7; D may match TRBD1 or TRBD2 (5 bases each). Germline V CDR1 and CDR2: LNHNV, YYDKDF (reference sequence). This CDR3 contains 17 residues. Trimming stripped 3 bases from V and 1 base from J, with 19 bases between. CDR3 loop: CATSREPGAHSSYEQYF. The CDR3 coding sequence is TGTGCCACCAGCAGGGAACCCGGGGCACATTCGTCCTACGAGCAGTACTTC.

V and J are TRBV9 and TRBJ1-5; 10 nucleotides match TRBD1. Trimming took 3 bases from V and 6 from J; bases not matched to a gene: 3. CDR3 size: 14 residues. Germline V gives CDR1 SGDLS, CDR2 YYNGEE. CDR3 amino acids: CASSEGTGVQPQHF. In DNA form, the CDR3 reads TGTGCCAGCAGCGAGGGGACAGGGGTTCAGCCCCAGCATTTT.

This rearrangement joins TRBV15 to TRBJ2-1; D may be TRBD1 or TRBD2 (5 bases each). Trimming stripped 2 bases from V and 11 bases from J, with 10 bases between. The CDR3 contains 12 residues. In germline, CDR1 is LNHNV, CDR2 YYDKDF (reference sequence). DNA for the CDR3: TGTGCCACCAGCAGACGAGGGGAGCAGCAGTTCTTC. This sequence encodes CATSRRGEQQFF.

The V gene is TRBV7-2, the J gene TRBJ2-7; D possibly uses TRBD1 or TRBD2 (5 bases each). V lost 8 bases and J lost 4, with 18 bases in between. The CDR3 loop spans 14 amino acids. Germline V gives CDR1 SGHTA, CDR2 FQGNSA. CDR3 in amino acids: CASSLVGAGYEQYF. In nucleotides, the CDR3 is TGTGCCAGCTCACTAGTCGGGGCTGGATACGAGCAGTACTTC.

V usage is TRBV6-6 and J usage is TRBJ1-5; maybe TRBD1 (6 bases). Per germline, CDR1 MNHNY and CDR2 SVGAGI (reference sequence). The CDR3 totals 16 residues. The V gene lost 4 bases and the J gene lost 2 bases, with 15 bases spanning the gap. The CDR3 DNA follows: TGTGCCAGCAGTTTCACAGGGCCATGGGGCAATCAGCCCCAGCATTTT. Amino acid sequence: CASSFTGPWGNQPQHF.

The CDR3 here is CSVSRELFDTEAFF. For the CDR3, the DNA is TGCAGCGTGAGCAGGGAGCTATTTGACACTGAAGCTTTCTTT. V and J are TRBV29-1 and TRBJ1-1; possible D gene TRBD1, 5 bases. Germline CDR1 SQVTM, CDR2 ANQGSEA. V was shortened by 6 bases and J by 3 bases, with 17 bases between the two germline ends. The CDR3 length is 14 residues.

The chain recombines TRBV20-1 with TRBJ1-2; 9 nucleotides line up with TRBD1. There are 15 residues in the CDR3. J lost 5 bases, V lost 2 bases, and 9 bases had no gene match. The germline V gene encodes CDR1 DFQATT and CDR2 SNEGSKA (reference sequence). This CDR3 is CSARIPTGGVYGYTF. The CDR3, as DNA: TGCAGTGCTAGAATACCGACAGGGGGGGTATATGGCTACACCTTC.

This clonotype was counted between two and nine times. V is TRBV5-1 and J is TRBJ2-3, with 7 nucleotides matching TRBD2. The CDR3 contains 15 residues. CDR1 and CDR2 from the germline V gene are SGHRS and YFSETQ. The trim removed 3 bases at V and 2 bases at J, leaving 6 bases unmatched. DNA of the CDR3: TGCGCCAGCAGCTCCCTAGCGGAGTTCACAGATACGCAGTATTTT. This sequence encodes CASSSLAEFTDTQYF. The whole variable domain, remainder taken from reference TRBV5-1 and TRBJ2-3, is KAGVTQTPRYLIKTRGQQVTLSCSPISGHRSVSWYQQTPGQGLQFLFEYFSETQRNKGNFPGRFSGRQFSNSRSEMNVSTLELGDSALYLCASSSLAEFTDTQYFGPGTRLTVL.

The chain is built from TRBV12-3 or TRBV12-4 and TRBJ2-1, with TRBD2 matching 14 bases. J lost 0 bases, V lost 4 bases, and 2 bases had no gene match. The CDR3 is 17 amino acids. The CDR3 reads CASSSGLAGVSYNEQFF. The CDR3 DNA reads TGTGCCAGCAGTTCGGGACTAGCGGGAGTCTCCTACAATGAGCAGTTCTTC.